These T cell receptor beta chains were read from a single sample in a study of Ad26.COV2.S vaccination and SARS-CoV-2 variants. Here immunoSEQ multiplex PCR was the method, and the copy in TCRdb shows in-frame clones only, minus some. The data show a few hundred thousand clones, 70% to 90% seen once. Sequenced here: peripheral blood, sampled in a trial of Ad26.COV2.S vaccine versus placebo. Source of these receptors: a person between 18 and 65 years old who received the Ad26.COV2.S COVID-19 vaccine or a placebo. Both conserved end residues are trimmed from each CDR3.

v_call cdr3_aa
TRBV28 LRSPLH
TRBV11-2 ASTPYRTEQETQY
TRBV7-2 ATEKSGGSYEQY
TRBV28 ASSLGGEETQY
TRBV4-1 ASSQERGQGGKLF
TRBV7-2 ASSYGRFEKLF
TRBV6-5 ASRRDGNSGYT
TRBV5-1 ASSYLTPPNEQF
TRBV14 ASSQAGGSYEQY
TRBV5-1 ASSFRPRTEIYGYEQY
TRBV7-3 ASSFGTSNSPLH
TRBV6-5 ASSPSWGSETQY
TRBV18 ASSPGGNQPQH
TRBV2 ASSEGTSGETQY
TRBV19 ASSMTGGVQPQH
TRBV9 ASSPGTTHFNEQF
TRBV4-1 ASSPGDNQPQH
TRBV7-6 ASSTGTNRNQPQH
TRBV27 ASSFSGTGGIVDGYT
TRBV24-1 ATGAGLTSVDTDTQY
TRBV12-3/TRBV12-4 ASRLQGGDGYT
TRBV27 ASSLSQGSHYEQY
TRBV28 ASSGQGVEQY
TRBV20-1 SASRDTEAF
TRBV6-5 ASTSRALYGYT
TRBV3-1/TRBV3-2 ASRREIGELF
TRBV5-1 ASSHARLAGGLQETQY
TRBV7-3 VSSSGAPSGNTIY
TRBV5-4 ASSSEEPGASGANVLT